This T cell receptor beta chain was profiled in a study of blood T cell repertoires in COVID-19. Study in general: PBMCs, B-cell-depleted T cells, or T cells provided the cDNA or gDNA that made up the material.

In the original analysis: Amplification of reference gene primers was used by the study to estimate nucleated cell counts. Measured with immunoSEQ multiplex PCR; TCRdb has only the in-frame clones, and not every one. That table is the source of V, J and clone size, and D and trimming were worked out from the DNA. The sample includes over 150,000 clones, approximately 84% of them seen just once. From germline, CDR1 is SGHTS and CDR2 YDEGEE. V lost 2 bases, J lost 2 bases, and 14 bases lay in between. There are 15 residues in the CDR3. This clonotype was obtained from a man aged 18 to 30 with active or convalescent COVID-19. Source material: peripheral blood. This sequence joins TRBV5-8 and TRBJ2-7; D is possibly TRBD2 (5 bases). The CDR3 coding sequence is TGTGCCAGCAGCTTCGGGGTCAGCGTTCCCTACGAGCAGTACTTC. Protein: CASSFGVSVPYEQYF.